Listed here are 20 T cell receptor beta chains from one sample, sequenced in a study of cytomegalovirus exposure and HLA in healthy donors (dated by TCRdb to the late 2010s). The library came from the immunoSEQ multiplex PCR assay. A mixture of 60 forward primers for TCR Vbeta segments and 13 reverse primers for TCR Jbeta segments was used in the multiplex PCR. TCRdb mirrors the immuneACCESS table, restricted to in-frame sequences. Some clones are absent from its copies; in checked studies, under half trace to an unresolved V gene, and the reason for the others is unknown. Here the sample has around 67,000 clones; about four fifths occur a single time. Together, the top ten hold about 8% of the sample. The sequenced material came from PBMCs. The receptors derive from a man younger than 30 in good health and CMV-seropositive.

Here the CDR3 reads CAWSVRYGPQYF. CDR3 bases: TGTGCCTGGAGTGTCCGATATGGGCCCCAGTACTTC. This chain links TRBV30 with TRBJ2-5; D ambiguous. Germline V gene sequence: CDR1 GTSNPN, CDR2 SVGIG (reference sequence). Trimming took off 0 bases at V and 9 bases at J, with 11 bases between the two ends. This CDR3 is 12 amino acids long.

This clone came up once. This chain joins TRBV2 and TRBJ1-4; D ambiguous. The CDR3 has 15 residues. V lost 5 bases to trimming and J lost 0 bases, with 10 bases between them. CDR1 is SNHLY, CDR2 FYNNEI, per germline. CDR3 protein: CASSYFKATNEKLFF. The CDR3 bases are TGTGCCAGCAGTTACTTCAAAGCAACTAATGAAAAACTGTTTTTT. The variable domain in full, completed from reference TRBV2 and TRBJ1-4, reads EPEVTQTPSHQVTQMGQEVILRCVPISNHLYFYWYRQILGQKVEFLVSFYNNEISEKSEIFDDQFSVERPDGSNFTLKIRSTKLEDSAMYFCASSYFKATNEKLFFGSGTQLSVL.

CDR3 DNA sequence: TGCGCCAGCTCTGACGGGGGATCGGACAATGAGCAGTTCTTC. It encodes CASSDGGSDNEQFF. This chain uses TRBV10-1 with TRBJ2-1; D may be TRBD2 (6 bases). Germline CDR1 is WNHNN and CDR2 is SYGVQD (reference sequence). V lost 8 bases and J lost 5, with 16 bases in between. CDR3 length: 14 residues.

This clone was seen at least ten times. The V call is TRBV5-1, the J call TRBJ1-4; D possibly corresponds to TRBD1 (6 bases). Trimming took off 0 bases at V and 7 bases at J, with 10 bases between the two ends. This CDR3 is 14 amino acids long. The germline gives CDR1 SGHRS, CDR2 YFSETQ. CDR3 bases: TGCGCCAGCAGCTTGGGCGGGGGCAGTGAAAAACTGTTTTTT. Its protein is CASSLGGGSEKLFF.

The chain recombines TRBV7-8 with TRBJ2-1; possibly TRBD1 for D (6 bases). The CDR3 is 14 amino acids. Germline V CDR1 and CDR2: SGHVS, FQNEAQ. The V end was cut by 1 base, the J end by 6 bases, with 10 bases between. CDR3 nucleotides: TGTGCCAGCAGCTTAGGGGGGCAGGGCAATGAGCAGTTCTTC. Amino acids: CASSLGGQGNEQFF. Variable domain in full (rest from reference TRBV7-8 and TRBJ2-1): GAGVSQSPRYKVAKRGQDVALRCDPISGHVSLFWYQQALGQGPEFLTYFQNEAQLDKSGLPSDRFFAERPEGSVSTLKIQRTQQEDSAVYLCASSLGGQGNEQFFGPGTRLTVL.

V usage is TRBV30 and J usage is TRBJ2-1; TRBD2 matches at 8 bases. The length of the CDR3 is 14 residues. V was pared by 3 bases and J by 9 bases, with 10 bases of the junction left unmatched. CDR1 GTSNPN and CDR2 SVGIG come from the germline V gene (reference sequence). The CDR3 loop is CAWRGIRGGLEQFF. The CDR3 nucleotides are TGTGCCTGGAGAGGGATCCGGGGGGGACTTGAGCAGTTCTTC.

The chain is built from TRBV30 and TRBJ1-1, with D possibly matching TRBD1 (5 bases). Germline V gives CDR1 GTSNPN, CDR2 SVGIG (reference sequence). The germline V and J ends were trimmed by 5 bases and 5 bases, with 12 bases remaining between them. This CDR3 has 12 amino acids. In DNA form, the CDR3 reads TGTGCCTGGGGCAGGGCTGCGACTGAAGCTTTCTTT. As protein: CAWGRAATEAFF.

This clone was observed a handful of times. The gene calls are TRBV6-1 and TRBJ2-7; D gene unclear. Germline CDR1 reads MNHNS; CDR2 reads SASEGT. CDR3 length: 11 amino acids. V was trimmed by 8 bases and J by 5 bases, leaving 10 bases between them. Written as DNA, the CDR3 is TGTGCCAGCGCCATAGTAAACGAGCAGTACTTC. Protein product: CASAIVNEQYF.

The chain combines TRBV6-5 with TRBJ1-2, with a possible D match to TRBD1 (5 bases). The CDR3 is made up of 13 amino acids. The V and J ends lost 6 bases and 5 bases respectively, with 13 bases between them. Germline lookup yields CDR1 MNHEY and CDR2 SVGAGI. The CDR3 protein is CASSPGGGYGYTF. The CDR3 DNA sequence: TGTGCCAGCAGCCCCGGGGGGGGTTATGGCTACACCTTC.

As DNA, the CDR3 is TGCGCCAGCAGGTTGGACAGGGAGTTTAATCAGCCCCAGCATTTT. Translating it yields CASRLDREFNQPQHF. The V and J genes are TRBV10-2 and TRBJ1-5, with 8 positions matching TRBD1. V lost 6 bases, J lost 4 bases, and 8 bases stayed unmatched. The CDR3 is made up of 15 amino acids. Germline V gene data show CDR1 as WSHSY and CDR2 as SAAADI.

The rearrangement links TRBV6-5 to TRBJ2-7; D gene uncertain. The CDR3 extends over 13 amino acids. The V end lost 7 bases, the J end lost 0 bases, and 10 bases lay between the germline ends. Germline CDR1 MNHEY, CDR2 SVGAGI. The CDR3 bases are TGTGCCAGCATCGCGTCTTCCTCCTACGAGCAGTACTTC. Protein sequence: CASIASSSYEQYF.

The V and J genes are TRBV5-1 and TRBJ1-1; 9 bases are shared with TRBD1. Germline CDR1 and CDR2: SGHRS and YFSETQ. The length of the CDR3 is 15 residues. The V segment lost 4 bases and the J segment 0 bases; nucleotides outside the gene matches: 4. The CDR3 region has the DNA TGCGCCAGCAGCCGGACAGGGGCCGTGAACACTGAAGCTTTCTTT. The encoded protein is CASSRTGAVNTEAFF.

The sample holds a few counts of this clone. The CDR3 region is CATSRVELNQPQHF. The CDR3 DNA is TGTGCCACCAGCAGAGTTGAACTCAATCAGCCCCAGCATTTT. This chain uses TRBV15 with TRBJ1-5; no clear D. In germline, CDR1 is LNHNV, CDR2 YYDKDF (reference sequence). There are 14 residues in the CDR3. The V end was cut by 1 base, the J end by 3 bases, with 7 bases between.

The rearrangement uses TRBV7-6 and TRBJ2-2, with 8 bases identical to TRBD2. This CDR3 has 18 amino acids. Looked up from germline, CDR1 is SGHVS and CDR2 is FNYEAQ. The V segment lost 4 bases and the J segment 6 bases; nucleotides outside the gene matches: 16. In DNA form, the CDR3 reads TGTGCCAGCAGCTCCCGTCGCCCGGGACTAGGGGTCCCCGGGGAGCTGTTTTTT. This translates into CASSSRRPGLGVPGELFF.

The chain recombines TRBV15 with TRBJ1-4; 8 nucleotides agree with TRBD1. This CDR3 has 15 amino acids. V was clipped by 5 bases and J by 8 bases; unmatched bases: 10. Germline V gives CDR1 LNHNV, CDR2 YYDKDF (reference sequence). The CDR3 DNA sequence: TGTGCCACCAGCGACTACGGACAGGGAGGAGAAAAACTGTTTTTT. The encoded protein is CATSDYGQGGEKLFF. The complete variable domain, with remaining parts taken from reference TRBV15 and TRBJ1-4, reads DAMVIQNPRYQVTQFGKPVTLSCSQTLNHNVMYWYQQKSSQAPKLLFHYYDKDFNNEADTPDNFQSRRPNTSFCFLDIRSPGLGDTAMYLCATSDYGQGGEKLFFGSGTQLSVL.

A few counts support this clone. This chain uses TRBV6-1 with TRBJ1-1; D is possibly TRBD1 (5 bases). Germline-derived CDR1 and CDR2 are MNHNS and SASEGT. Trimming took off 6 bases at V and 1 base at J, with 9 bases between the two ends. The CDR3 has 13 residues. This CDR3 is CASRGRGNTEAFF. The CDR3, as DNA: TGTGCCAGCAGGGGGAGGGGGAACACTGAAGCTTTCTTT.

The J gene is TRBJ2-7, the V gene TRBV19, with a possible D match to TRBD1 (6 bases). V lost 5 bases and J lost 4, with 12 bases in between. The length of the CDR3 is 13 residues. Per germline, CDR1 LNHDA and CDR2 SQIVND (reference sequence). The CDR3, as DNA: TGTGCCAGTAGTCGGACAGTCGGGTACGAGCAGTACTTC. It specifies CASSRTVGYEQYF.

The chain links TRBV7-8 to TRBJ2-7, with 12 bases matching TRBD1. CDR3 length: 13 residues. CDR1 is SGHVS and CDR2 is FQNEAQ in the germline V gene. The V and J ends lost 8 bases and 7 bases, in that order; junction bases with no gene match: 6. The CDR3 DNA is TGTGCCAGCGGGGGACAGGGGGCAGGAGAGCAGTACTTC. Translated: CASGGQGAGEQYF.

The chain employs TRBV6-1 and TRBJ2-6, with D tentatively TRBD1 (6 bases). This CDR3 is built from 14 residues. Germline V lookup: CDR1 MNHNS, CDR2 SASEGT. Between the trimmed V and J ends, which lost 3 bases and 8 bases, there was a span of 11 bases. The CDR3 sequence: CASSEGQGTNVLTF. CDR3 in DNA: TGTGCCAGCAGTGAGGGCCAGGGGACCAACGTCCTGACTTTC.

In regard to this clone: The same CDR3 also results from other DNA sequences found in this sample. CDR3 in amino acids: CASSRQGLNTEAFF. The CDR3 bases are TGTGCCAGCAGCCGACAGGGGTTGAACACTGAAGCTTTCTTT. The chain is built from TRBV6-5 and TRBJ1-1; 8 positions match TRBD1. This CDR3 is 14 amino acids long. Germline V lookup: CDR1 MNHEY, CDR2 SVGAGI. Trimming cost V 6 bases and J 0 bases; bases outside gene matches: 3.